Sequencing of this T cell receptor beta chain was carried out in a study of shared clonotypes between healthy human individuals. As defined, naive CD8 cells were CD45RO-negative and positively selected for CCR7, with terminally differentiated effector memory CD45RA+ cells excluded. Some clones are missing from TCRdb's copy, which holds only in-frame ones; the method was immunoSEQ multiplex PCR. The sample contains roughly 2.1 million clones, about 93% of which appear only once. This clone was counted a single time. The sequence derives from a man in his late teens or twenties in good health. Some clones in this sample may be carry-over from other donors' samples. Sequencing was carried out using naive CD8+ T cells from PBMCs.

The CDR3 DNA follows: TGTGCCAGCAGCGGCCCGGGTGGAGGACAGCCCCAGCATTTT. It is translated as CASSGPGGGQPQHF. This chain connects TRBV7-9 to TRBJ1-5, with unresolved D. CDR3 size: 14 residues. Germline V gives CDR1 SEHNR, CDR2 FQNEAQ (reference sequence). V shed 5 bases and J shed 7 bases, with 15 bases lying between them.